The 24 T cell receptor beta chains below were found in one sample sequenced in a study of shared clonotypes between healthy human individuals. Naive CD8 cells lacked CD45RO and underwent positive selection for CCR7, leaving out terminally differentiated effector memory CD45RA+ cells. TCRdb keeps only in-frame clones here, not all; method: immunoSEQ multiplex PCR. The repertoire holds around 2,100,000 clones, with about 94% as singletons. The material sequenced was naive CD8+ T cells sorted from blood. These receptors originate from a man aged 18 to 29 in good health.

The chain uses TRBV7-9 and TRBJ2-5, with a weak D call TRBD1 (6 bases). With 5 bases removed from V and 5 bases from J, the gap between germline ends came to 9 bases. The CDR3 totals 12 residues. From germline, CDR1 is SEHNR and CDR2 FQNEAQ (reference sequence). The CDR3 is CASSPGDETQYF. The CDR3 DNA reads TGTGCCAGCAGCCCAGGGGATGAGACCCAGTACTTC.

The chain links TRBV6-6 to TRBJ1-2, with 11 nucleotides matching TRBD1. The CDR3 covers 13 residues. Trimming removed 2 bases from V and 13 bases from J; junction bases left unmatched: 6. CDR1 is MNHNY and CDR2 is SVGAGI in the germline V gene (reference sequence). DNA of the CDR3: TGTGCCAGCAGTTACAGTGGACAGGGGGCGCTCACCTTC. Amino acids: CASSYSGQGALTF.

The V gene is TRBV2, the J gene TRBJ2-7; TRBD2 aligns across 10 bases. In germline, CDR1 is SNHLY, CDR2 FYNNEI. With 8 bases clipped from V and 2 bases from J, the junction kept 18 bases outside the gene matches. The CDR3 has 18 residues. This CDR3 reads CASAARASGSYGTYEQYF. CDR3 nucleotides: TGTGCCAGCGCTGCCCGGGCTAGCGGGAGCTATGGGACCTACGAGCAGTACTTC.

The chain is built from TRBV5-8 and TRBJ1-1; a possible D gene is TRBD1 (6 bases). The germline gives CDR1 SGHTS, CDR2 YDEGEE. The CDR3 totals 13 residues. V dropped 1 base and J dropped 6 bases, with 10 bases sitting between them. The CDR3 sequence is CASSLTGQPEAFF. CDR3 sequence (DNA): TGTGCCAGCAGCTTGACAGGACAGCCTGAAGCTTTCTTT.

The chain uses TRBV14 and TRBJ1-3; D not certain. There are 17 residues in the CDR3. Trimming shortened V by 0 bases and J by 7 bases, and 19 bases separated the two germline ends. The V gene's germline CDR1 is SGHDN and CDR2 FVKESK. The CDR3 nucleotides are TGTGCCAGCAGCCAAGACCGGTCGCTAATTGGTAGGAACACCATATATTTT. Translated: CASSQDRSLIGRNTIYF.

This chain links TRBV29-1 with TRBJ1-4, with D hard to call. The germline gives CDR1 SQVTM, CDR2 ANQGSEA. V lost 7 bases and J lost 8, with 14 bases in between. The CDR3 extends over 12 amino acids. The CDR3 DNA reads as TGCAGCGCCGGCCTAGACTTGGAAAAACTGTTTTTT. Translating gives CSAGLDLEKLFF.

V usage is TRBV6-1 and J usage is TRBJ2-7, with no clear D. The V end was cut by 1 base, the J end by 2 bases, with 12 bases between. The CDR3 spans 15 residues. CDR1 is MNHNS and CDR2 is SASEGT in the germline V gene. DNA for the CDR3: TGTGCCAGCAGTGAAGTCCAGCATCCTGCCTACGAGCAGTACTTC. It yields the protein CASSEVQHPAYEQYF.

The chain recombines TRBV6-5 with TRBJ1-5; D remains unclear. Trimming removed 5 bases at V and 6 bases at J, with 11 bases between. The CDR3 is made up of 13 amino acids. From germline, CDR1 is MNHEY and CDR2 SVGAGI. For the CDR3, the DNA is TGTGCCAGCAGTCCGGAGGGAGTTCAGCCCCAGCATTTT. It translates to CASSPEGVQPQHF.

This clone was recorded only once. This sequence joins TRBV5-6 and TRBJ2-3; the match to TRBD1 covers 12 bases. The J segment lost 4 bases and the V segment lost 4 bases, leaving 4 bases of the junction unmatched. The CDR3 totals 15 residues. Germline V gene sequence: CDR1 SGHDT, CDR2 YYEEEE. CDR3 bases: TGTGCCAGCAGCGTGGGACAGGGGGCCGCAGATACGCAGTATTTT. Translation: CASSVGQGAADTQYF.

This sequence joins TRBV4-3 and TRBJ2-7, with 7 nucleotides matching TRBD2. The V gene's germline CDR1 is LGHNA and CDR2 YSLEER. J lost 1 base, V lost 0 bases, and 9 bases had no gene match. The CDR3 length is 17 residues. This chain's CDR3 is CASSQDIGTGGSYEQYF. In DNA, the CDR3 is TGCGCCAGCAGCCAAGATATCGGGACGGGAGGATCCTACGAGCAGTACTTC.

A word on this clone: The sample contains more than one DNA sequence encoding this CDR3. CDR3 sequence: CASSFGQGGNEQYF. The CDR3 DNA is TGTGCCAGCAGCTTTGGACAGGGGGGGAACGAGCAGTACTTC. The chain couples TRBV5-6 to TRBJ2-7; 10 positions agree with TRBD1. Germline lookup yields CDR1 SGHDT and CDR2 YYEEEE. The CDR3 is 14 residues long. Trimming cost V 2 bases and J 5 bases; bases outside gene matches: 4.

The CDR3 loop reads CASTASGGITYEQYF. As DNA, the CDR3 is TGTGCCAGCACCGCTAGCGGGGGCATTACCTACGAGCAGTACTTC. This sequence joins TRBV5-5 and TRBJ2-7, with 10 bases fitting TRBD2. CDR1 is SGHKS, CDR2 YYEKEE, per germline (reference sequence). J lost 2 bases, V lost 6 bases, and 8 bases had no gene match. The CDR3 is 15 amino acids.

Worth noting for this clone: This may be a read error: a much more frequent sequence differs by one nucleotide. Different DNA sequences within this sample yield the same CDR3. V is TRBV9 and J is TRBJ2-7; 7 bases agree with TRBD1. The CDR3 totals 14 residues. The trim removed 0 bases at V and 3 bases at J, leaving 3 bases unmatched. CDR1 and CDR2 (germline): SGDLS, YYNGEE. The CDR3 region is CASSVVAGGYEQYF. The CDR3 DNA follows: TGTGCCAGCAGCGTAGTGGCAGGGGGCTACGAGCAGTACTTC.

The chain is built from TRBV10-3 and TRBJ1-4, with no clear D. Germline assignment: CDR1 ENHRY and CDR2 SYGVKD. CDR3 length: 12 amino acids. V was trimmed by 0 bases and J by 6 bases, leaving 2 bases between them. The CDR3 loop reads CAISESDEKLFF. CDR3 DNA: TGTGCCATCAGTGAGTCGGATGAAAAACTGTTTTTT.

This clone was observed a single time. The CDR3 DNA follows: TGTGCCAGCAGTTTCCCCCCTGGTAGGGATTCACCCCTCCACTTT. Translated, it gives CASSFPPGRDSPLHF. V usage is TRBV6-6 and J usage is TRBJ1-6, with D unresolved. The germline gives CDR1 MNHNY, CDR2 SVGAGI (reference sequence). The V end was cut by 4 bases, the J end by 8 bases, with 15 bases between. The CDR3 extends over 15 amino acids.

The V and J genes are TRBV25-1 and TRBJ2-3; TRBD2 agrees at 10 bases. The CDR3 totals 17 residues. Trimming removed 7 bases from V and 2 bases from J; junction bases left unmatched: 12. The germline CDR1 and CDR2 sequences are MGHDK and SYGVNS. Written as DNA, the CDR3 is TGTGCCAGCACCGAGGAAGGTACTAGCGGGGCCACAGATACGCAGTATTTT. Translated: CASTEEGTSGATDTQYF. The variable domain in full, completed from reference TRBV25-1 and TRBJ2-3, reads EADIYQTPRYLVIGTGKKITLECSQTMGHDKMYWYQQDPGMELHLIHYSYGVNSTEKGDLSSESTVSRIRTEHFPLTLESARPSHTSQYLCASTEEGTSGATDTQYFGPGTRLTVL.

As to this clone: Compared with germline, one end of the junction differs, possibly owing to a read error. The rearrangement links TRBV7-7 to TRBJ2-7; 7 positions agree with TRBD1. The CDR3 length is 14 residues. Germline CDR1 SSHAT, CDR2 FNYEAQ (reference sequence). CDR3 nucleotide sequence: TGTGCTAGCAGCTTAGGGGGCAGGGGGTACGAGCAGTACTTC. Its translation: CASSLGGRGYEQYF.

This sequence joins TRBV13 and TRBJ2-2; D is possibly TRBD1 or TRBD2 (5 bases each). This CDR3 has 16 residues. Trimming stripped 5 bases from V and 3 bases from J, with 16 bases between. Germline V gene sequence: CDR1 PRHDT, CDR2 FYEKMQ (reference sequence). Written as DNA, the CDR3 is TGTGCCAGCAGCCCCACCGGGGCGGCGGACACCGGGGAGCTGTTTTTT. It yields the protein CASSPTGAADTGELFF. Full variable domain (missing parts from reference TRBV13 and TRBJ2-2): AAGVIQSPRHLIKEKRETATLKCYPIPRHDTVYWYQQGPGQDPQFLISFYEKMQSDKGSIPDRFSAQQFSDYHSELNMSSLELGDSALYFCASSPTGAADTGELFFGEGSRLTVL.

V and J are TRBV7-9 and TRBJ2-5; perhaps TRBD1 as D (6 bases). V was pared by 0 bases and J by 1 base, with 6 bases between. The V gene's germline CDR1 is SEHNR and CDR2 FQNEAQ (reference sequence). CDR3 size: 14 residues. CDR3 nucleotides: TGTGCCAGCAGCTTAGCACAGGGCCAAGAGACCCAGTACTTC. It codes for CASSLAQGQETQYF.

This chain uses TRBV4-1 with TRBJ2-1; 9 bases agree with TRBD2. There are 15 residues in the CDR3. V lost 3 bases, J lost 8 bases, and 8 bases stayed unmatched. Germline lookup yields CDR1 MGHRA and CDR2 YSYEKL. The DNA of the CDR3 is TGCGCCAGCAGCCAGGGGCTAGCGGGGAGGGATGAGCAGTTCTTC. Protein: CASSQGLAGRDEQFF.

This clone appeared once. The V gene is TRBV6-5, the J gene TRBJ2-7, with 7 bases that match TRBD1. In germline, CDR1 is MNHEY, CDR2 SVGAGI. The CDR3 is 15 residues long. The trim removed 5 bases at V and 3 bases at J, leaving 10 bases unmatched. In DNA, the CDR3 is TGTGCCAGCAGTCAATTGACAGGGTCTAACTACGAGCAGTACTTC. This sequence encodes CASSQLTGSNYEQYF.

The chain has TRBV19 and TRBJ2-7; 10 nucleotides align to TRBD1. V shed 6 bases and J 3 bases; nucleotides not matched to a gene: 8. The CDR3 spans 15 residues. Germline-derived CDR1 and CDR2 are LNHDA and SQIVND (reference sequence). The CDR3 sequence is CASSPSGTGDYEQYF. The DNA for the CDR3 is TGTGCCAGTAGCCCATCCGGGACAGGGGACTACGAGCAGTACTTC.

The rearrangement joins TRBV6-1 to TRBJ2-5, with TRBD1 matching 9 bases. Germline V gene lookup returns CDR1 MNHNS and CDR2 SASEGT. This CDR3 is built from 17 residues. Unmatched junction bases numbered 13, after V lost 3 bases and J lost 5 bases. The CDR3 DNA sequence: TGTGCCAGCAGTGATGGGATTCCCGGGACAGGGTACGAGACCCAGTACTTC. This translates into CASSDGIPGTGYETQYF.

The rearrangement uses TRBV30 and TRBJ1-2; 10 bases are shared with TRBD1. The V gene end was trimmed by 1 base and the J gene end by 8 bases; junction bases not matched to a gene: 13. This CDR3 contains 16 residues. CDR1 is GTSNPN, CDR2 SVGIG, per germline (reference sequence). CDR3 sequence: CAWSGLPGQGTKGYTF. DNA for the CDR3: TGTGCCTGGAGTGGGTTACCGGGACAGGGGACTAAGGGCTACACCTTC.